A selection of T cell receptor beta chains follows, all from one sample in a study of OX40 agonist ivuxolimab in advanced cancers. Here immunoSEQ multiplex PCR was the method, and the copy in TCRdb shows in-frame clones only, minus some. The sample lists more than 60,000 clones, approximately 94% seen once, with around 19% in the top ten. The source was CD4+ or CD8+ T cells sorted from blood, collected in a trial of the OX40 agonist ivuxolimab. These TCRs come from an adult with an advanced solid tumor such as melanoma, head and neck, liver or kidney cancer. CDR3s leave out the opening cysteine and the closing phenylalanine or tryptophan. A D gene is named only where the DNA matches it firmly. Size values are once, few and many counts, or a class for expanded clones, and some rows have none.

len | v_gene | abundance | d_gene | CDR3aa
12 | TRBV7-9 | NA | NA | ASSGSGIGDTQY
10 | TRBV4-2 | NA | NA | ASSQGAGGQF
12 | TRBV27 | NA | NA | ASSLSPRKEEQY
12 | TRBV28 | NA | NA | ASSPILEVETQY
13 | TRBV9 | NA | NA | ASSETGTTQETQY
17 | TRBV9 | once | TRBD2 | ASSPGRAGLTLDKNIQY
13 | TRBV29-1 | NA | TRBD1 | SVHAGQGFNYGYT
13 | TRBV19 | NA | TRBD2 | ASSIASGRTYEQY
10 | TRBV7-9 | NA | TRBD2 | ASSLGSGEEF
11 | TRBV9 | NA | NA | ASSVGLLNEQY
18 | TRBV11-2 | NA | NA | ASSLEGQGHMSSGANVLT
13 | TRBV15 | NA | NA | ATSREGNGGGELF
16 | TRBV30 | NA | TRBD1 | AWSGTHRTGGSYNEQF
13 | TRBV28 | NA | NA | ASRKPVEGDTEAF
12 | TRBV19 | NA | TRBD1 | ASSFGQGSYEQY
15 | TRBV19 | NA | NA | ASSLYLGESSYNEQF
13 | TRBV5-1 | NA | TRBD1 | ASSSRRDSSYEQY
14 | TRBV18 | NA | TRBD1 | ASSLGTGATTGELF
11 | TRBV9 | NA | NA | ASSASRGNEQF
16 | TRBV7-2 | NA | TRBD1 | ASSLALIRTGGVDEQY
12 | TRBV29-1 | NA | NA | SVEEGGAGYEQY
14 | TRBV5-1 | NA | TRBD1 | ASSSVRDSHSYEQY
14 | TRBV9 | NA | TRBD1 | ASSVATGQGGYGYT
13 | TRBV7-8 | NA | NA | ASSLEVGVTGELF
13 | TRBV9 | NA | TRBD2 | ASSVSGSVTGELF
16 | TRBV28 | NA | TRBD2 | ATTWETSGRVVQGTQY
13 | TRBV2 | NA | NA | ASSDTGRGANVLT
12 | TRBV4-3 | NA | NA | ASSPGLLGYEQY
14 | TRBV4-1 | once | TRBD2 | ASSQYLAGETGELF
11 | TRBV9 | NA | NA | ASSVGATGELF
9 | TRBV6-5 | NA | NA | ASGLVRELF
14 | TRBV13 | NA | TRBD1 | ASSSRQGSNTGELF
12 | TRBV11-2 | NA | NA | ASSTSGNTDTQY
13 | TRBV2 | NA | TRBD1 | ASSTRGQGGTEAF
13 | TRBV19 | few | NA | ASSIWGSSNQPQH
12 | TRBV6-5 | NA | NA | ASSPRAARYGYT
11 | TRBV23-1 | NA | NA | ASSQRDRSAQY
14 | TRBV7-7 | NA | TRBD2 | ASSPGGGTVSYEQY
15 | TRBV4-3 | NA | TRBD1 | ASSQDGIGQGDSPLH
13 | TRBV2 | NA | TRBD1 | ASSEGTVYYNEQF
12 | TRBV9 | NA | NA | ASSALGGIQPQH
13 | TRBV6-5 | NA | TRBD1 | ASSHSGGLGEKLF
12 | TRBV9 | NA | NA | ASSVVSGEETQY
14 | TRBV28 | once | TRBD2 | ASSRHTSGRPYEQY
13 | TRBV5-1 | NA | NA | ASSWGQTTNEKLF
13 | TRBV9 | NA | NA | ASSEEGSNTDTQY
10 | TRBV6-6 | NA | NA | ASSYGPDFFT
14 | TRBV4-3 | NA | TRBD1 | ASSQDLLWGTGGYT
11 | TRBV5-5 | NA | NA | ASSPPPRWEQY
11 | TRBV4-1 | NA | NA | ASSYGSNTEAF
9 | TRBV28 | few | NA | ASSFIGGYT